This T cell receptor beta chain was captured in a study of cytomegalovirus exposure and HLA in healthy donors. Regarding the study as a whole: Follow-up analysis later connected one missense variant in DCLRE1C with trimming of TCR beta V- and J-genes.

This clone appeared once. Its antigen is not identified. PCR primers comprised 60 Vbeta and 13 Jbeta primers. Generated by immunoSEQ multiplex PCR, the TCRdb table keeps only in-frame clones and is missing some. Seen here are fewer than 200,000 clones, less than 90% observed once, and the top ten hold approximately 0.23%. The trim removed 2 bases at V and 3 bases at J, leaving 1 base unmatched. CDR3 length equals 13 residues. Per germline, CDR1 SGHRS and CDR2 YFSETQ. The sequencing sample was made of PBMCs. The V call is TRBV5-1, the J call TRBJ2-7, with 8 bases aligning to TRBD1. The sequence came from a girl under two years old in good health and CMV-seronegative. This CDR3 is CASSFDRGYEQYF. CDR3 sequence (DNA): TGCGCCAGCAGCTTTGACAGGGGCTACGAGCAGTACTTC.